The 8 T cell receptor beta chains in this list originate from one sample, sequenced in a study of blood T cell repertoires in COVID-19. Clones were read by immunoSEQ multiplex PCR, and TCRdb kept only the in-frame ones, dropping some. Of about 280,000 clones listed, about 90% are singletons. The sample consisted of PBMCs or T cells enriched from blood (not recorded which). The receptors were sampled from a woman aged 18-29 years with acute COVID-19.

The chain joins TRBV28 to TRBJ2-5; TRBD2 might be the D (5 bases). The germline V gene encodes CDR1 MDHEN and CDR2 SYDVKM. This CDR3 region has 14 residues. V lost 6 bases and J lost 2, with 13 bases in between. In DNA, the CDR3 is TGTGCCAGCAGAACACCGGGATATCAAGAGACCCAGTACTTC. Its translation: CASRTPGYQETQYF.

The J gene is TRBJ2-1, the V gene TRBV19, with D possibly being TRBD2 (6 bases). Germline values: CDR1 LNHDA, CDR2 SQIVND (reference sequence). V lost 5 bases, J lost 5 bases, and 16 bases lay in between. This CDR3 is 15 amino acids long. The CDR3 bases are TGTGCCAGTAGTCCCTCCGGGACTGGACACAATGAGCAGTTCTTC. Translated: CASSPSGTGHNEQFF.

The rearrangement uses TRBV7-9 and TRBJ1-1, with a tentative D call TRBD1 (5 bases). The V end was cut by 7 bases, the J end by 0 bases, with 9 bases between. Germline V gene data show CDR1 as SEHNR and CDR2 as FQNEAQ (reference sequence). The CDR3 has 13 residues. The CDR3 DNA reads TGTGCCAGCACCATGACAGTGAACACTGAAGCTTTCTTT. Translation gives CASTMTVNTEAFF.

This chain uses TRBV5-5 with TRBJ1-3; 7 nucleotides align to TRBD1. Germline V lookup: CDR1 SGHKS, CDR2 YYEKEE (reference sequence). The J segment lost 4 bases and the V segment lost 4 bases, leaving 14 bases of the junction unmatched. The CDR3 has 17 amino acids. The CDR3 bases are TGTGCCAGCAGCCTACTCTACAGGGGCGATGACGGAAACACCATATATTTT. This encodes CASSLLYRGDDGNTIYF.

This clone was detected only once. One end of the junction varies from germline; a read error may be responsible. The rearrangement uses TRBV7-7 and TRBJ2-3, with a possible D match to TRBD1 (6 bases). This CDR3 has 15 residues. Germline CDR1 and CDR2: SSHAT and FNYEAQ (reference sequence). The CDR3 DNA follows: TGTGCTAGCAGCCTCCTACAGGGTTCGGGCGATACGCAGTATTTT. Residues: CASSLLQGSGDTQYF.

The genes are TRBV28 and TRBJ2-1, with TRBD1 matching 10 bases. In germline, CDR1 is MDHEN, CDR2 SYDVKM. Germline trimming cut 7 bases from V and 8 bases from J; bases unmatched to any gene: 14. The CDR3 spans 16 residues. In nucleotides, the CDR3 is TGTGCCAGCATGGGGGCGGGGACAGGGGCCCGGCATGAGCAGTTCTTC. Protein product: CASMGAGTGARHEQFF.

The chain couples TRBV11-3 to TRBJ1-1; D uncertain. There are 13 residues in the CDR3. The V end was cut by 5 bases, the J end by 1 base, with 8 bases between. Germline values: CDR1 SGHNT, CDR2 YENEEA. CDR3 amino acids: CASSLRENTEAFF. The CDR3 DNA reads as TGTGCCAGCAGCCTCCGGGAGAACACTGAAGCTTTCTTT.

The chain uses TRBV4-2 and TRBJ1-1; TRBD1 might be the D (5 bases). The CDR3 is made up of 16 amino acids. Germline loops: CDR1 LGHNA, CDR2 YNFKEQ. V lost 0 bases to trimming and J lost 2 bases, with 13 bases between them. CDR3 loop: CASSQESYDRNTEAFF. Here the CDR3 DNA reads TGTGCCAGCAGCCAAGAATCATACGACAGAAACACTGAAGCTTTCTTT.